The 21 T cell receptor beta chains reported below all come from one sample, sequenced in a study of blood T cell repertoires in COVID-19. Generated by immunoSEQ multiplex PCR, the TCRdb table keeps only in-frame clones and is missing some. The table shows 250,000 to 300,000 clones, with around four fifths occurring only once. Sequencing was done on a sample of peripheral blood. All receptors come from a man older than 75 with acute or convalescent COVID-19.

This clone has only one observation. The chain is built from TRBV24-1 and TRBJ1-2; 9 bases fit TRBD1. Germline values: CDR1 KGHDR, CDR2 SFDVKD. CDR3 length: 16 residues. Trimming took 4 bases from V and 7 from J; bases not matched to a gene: 12. The CDR3 protein is CATSDPGQGKRSGYTF. Written as DNA, the CDR3 is TGTGCCACCAGTGACCCCGGACAGGGGAAAAGGAGTGGCTACACCTTC.

The rearrangement joins TRBV30 to TRBJ2-1; no clear D. Trimming removed 0 bases at V and 3 bases at J, with 9 bases between. This CDR3 is 14 amino acids long. The germline CDR1 and CDR2 sequences are GTSNPN and SVGIG (reference sequence). The CDR3 is CAWSVNLNYNEQFF. Here the CDR3 DNA reads TGTGCCTGGAGTGTCAATCTAAACTACAATGAGCAGTTCTTC.

V usage is TRBV29-1 and J usage is TRBJ2-7; TRBD1 matches at 9 bases. Trimming removed 7 bases from V and 0 bases from J; junction bases left unmatched: 7. This CDR3 is 14 amino acids long. Per the germline V gene, CDR1 is SQVTM and CDR2 is ANQGSEA. Here the CDR3 reads CSAIRDRVSYEQYF. The CDR3 DNA is TGCAGCGCAATCCGGGACAGGGTCTCCTACGAGCAGTACTTC.

The rearrangement joins TRBV5-4 to TRBJ2-5; TRBD2 matches at 7 bases. The CDR3 is made up of 14 amino acids. V dropped 1 base and J dropped 5; count of bases not matched to a gene: 5. Germline lookup yields CDR1 SGHNT and CDR2 YYREEE (reference sequence). The CDR3 is CASSLRQGGETQYF. As DNA, the CDR3 is TGTGCCAGCAGCTTGCGGCAGGGAGGGGAGACCCAGTACTTC.

The chain uses TRBV30 and TRBJ1-2, with 11 bases identical to TRBD1. The CDR3 spans 13 residues. Germline trimming cut 5 bases from V and 8 bases from J; bases unmatched to any gene: 7. The germline V gene encodes CDR1 GTSNPN and CDR2 SVGIG (reference sequence). CDR3 region: CAWGKDRGLGYTF. Here the CDR3 DNA reads TGTGCCTGGGGGAAGGACAGGGGGCTCGGCTACACCTTC.

A remark on this clone: The junction shows a germline mismatch at one end, possibly a read error. V is TRBV2 and J is TRBJ2-5; D gene unclear. Germline-derived CDR1 and CDR2 are SNHLY and FYNNEI. This CDR3 region has 17 residues. The CDR3 reads CASSQALTSRGQETQYF. CDR3 coding DNA: TGTGCCAGCAGTCAAGCCCTTACATCCCGAGGCCAAGAGACCCAGTACTTC. Full variable domain (outside the CDR3, taken from reference TRBV2 and TRBJ2-5): EPEVTQTPSHQVTQMGQEVILRCVPISNHLYFYWYRQILGQKVEFLVSFYNNEISEKSEIFDDQFSVERPDGSNFTLKIRSTKLEDSAMYFCASSQALTSRGQETQYFGPGTRLLVL.

The chain recombines TRBV28 with TRBJ2-5; the match to TRBD1 covers 7 bases. Germline trimming cut 3 bases from V and 2 bases from J; bases unmatched to any gene: 6. CDR1 and CDR2 from the germline V gene are MDHEN and SYDVKM. This CDR3 has 15 amino acids. The CDR3 bases are TGTGCCAGCAGTTTCCATGGACAGGTTCAAGAGACCCAGTACTTC. Protein: CASSFHGQVQETQYF.

The chain employs TRBV5-5 and TRBJ2-7, with D perhaps TRBD1 (6 bases). With 4 bases removed from V and 0 bases from J, the gap between germline ends came to 14 bases. The CDR3 extends over 15 amino acids. CDR1 is SGHKS and CDR2 is YYEKEE in the germline V gene (reference sequence). Here the CDR3 DNA reads TGTGCCAGCAGCCAGGGACACTTAAGCTCCTACGAGCAGTACTTC. Encoded protein: CASSQGHLSSYEQYF.

The chain carries TRBV9 and TRBJ2-3, with TRBD2 as a possible D gene (6 bases). CDR3 length equals 16 residues. Per germline, CDR1 SGDLS and CDR2 YYNGEE. V was shortened by 3 bases and J by 1 base, with 15 bases between the two germline ends. The CDR3 loop is CASSGPGLWGTDTQYF. The CDR3 region has the DNA TGTGCCAGCAGCGGTCCGGGACTTTGGGGCACAGATACGCAGTATTTT. Full variable domain (missing parts from reference TRBV9 and TRBJ2-3): DSGVTQTPKHLITATGQRVTLRCSPRSGDLSVYWYQQSLDQGLQFLIQYYNGEERAKGNILERFSAQQFPDLHSELNLSSLELGDSALYFCASSGPGLWGTDTQYFGPGTRLTVL.

Only one count was recorded for this clone. The V call is TRBV29-1, the J call TRBJ2-5, with D possibly being TRBD2 (6 bases). The CDR3 is made up of 12 amino acids. Germline loops: CDR1 SQVTM, CDR2 ANQGSEA. CDR3 amino acids: CSAGRGKETQYF. Here the CDR3 DNA reads TGCAGTGCCGGACGGGGGAAAGAGACCCAGTACTTC.

This clone was recorded only once. V and J are TRBV6-6 and TRBJ2-7; 8 nucleotides match TRBD1. The trim removed 10 bases at V and 3 bases at J, leaving 11 bases unmatched. Germline V gene data show CDR1 as MNHNY and CDR2 as SVGAGI (reference sequence). The CDR3 is 14 amino acids. DNA for the CDR3: TGTGCCACCCTAATAGACAGGGGCAACTACGAGCAGTACTTC. Its translation: CATLIDRGNYEQYF.

This sequence joins TRBV3-1 (or the pseudogene TRBV3-2) and TRBJ2-1, with 10 bases lining up with TRBD2. Germline CDR1 reads LGHDT; CDR2 reads YNNKEL (reference sequence). This CDR3 spans 15 amino acids. V lost 1 base and J lost 9; bases outside the gene matches: 6. CDR3 region: CASSQGLAGVGEQFF. In DNA form, the CDR3 reads TGTGCCAGCAGCCAAGGGCTAGCGGGAGTGGGTGAGCAGTTCTTC.

The rearrangement links TRBV28 to TRBJ2-3; D perhaps matches TRBD1 (5 bases). V was clipped by 4 bases and J by 3 bases, with 17 bases between them. The CDR3 spans 16 residues. From germline, CDR1 is MDHEN and CDR2 SYDVKM. CDR3 bases: TGTGCCAGCAGTTCCAGGGTGGTCACAGGTACAGATACGCAGTATTTT. Protein sequence: CASSSRVVTGTDTQYF. The full variable domain, with the rest looked up from reference TRBV28 and TRBJ2-3, is DVKVTQSSRYLVKRTGEKVFLECVQDMDHENMFWYRQDPGLGLRLIYFSYDVKMKEKGDIPEGYSVSREKKERFSLILESASTNQTSMYLCASSSRVVTGTDTQYFGPGTRLTVL.

The chain has TRBV6-1 and TRBJ1-1, with 10 bases matching TRBD1. The CDR3 length is 15 residues. V dropped 0 bases and J dropped 3; count of bases not matched to a gene: 1. Germline values: CDR1 MNHNS, CDR2 SASEGT. CDR3 protein: CASSEAGTGDTEAFF. In DNA, the CDR3 is TGTGCCAGCAGTGAAGCCGGGACAGGGGACACTGAAGCTTTCTTT.

Concerning this clone itself: The same CDR3 arises from other DNA sequences in this sample as well. The rearrangement joins TRBV29-1 to TRBJ2-7, with a possible D match to TRBD2 (5 bases). Germline CDR1 SQVTM, CDR2 ANQGSEA. Trimming took off 7 bases at V and 1 base at J, with 8 bases between the two ends. The CDR3 covers 11 residues. CDR3 sequence: CSARGSYEQYF. CDR3 bases: TGCAGCGCCCGAGGGTCCTACGAGCAGTACTTC.

This clone appeared a few times. V is TRBV30 and J is TRBJ2-7, with TRBD2 as a possible D gene (5 bases). The germline CDR1 and CDR2 sequences are GTSNPN and SVGIG (reference sequence). V lost 3 bases, J lost 13 bases, and 16 bases lay in between. The length of the CDR3 is 11 residues. CDR3 nucleotide sequence: TGTGCCTGGAGCGAGAACGGGAACACCTACTTC. Translation gives CAWSENGNTYF.

This clone showed up just a few times. The V call is TRBV7-6, the J call TRBJ2-2; 11 bases are shared with TRBD2. The CDR3 has 17 amino acids. The J segment lost 1 base and the V segment lost 3 bases, leaving 4 bases of the junction unmatched. Germline lookup yields CDR1 SGHVS and CDR2 FNYEAQ. As DNA, the CDR3 is TGTGCCAGCAGCTTTGCTAGCGGGGGGCAGAACACCGGGGAGCTGTTTTTT. It codes for CASSFASGGQNTGELFF.

This clone showed up just once. This chain joins TRBV29-1 and TRBJ2-1, with D uncertain. Trimming stripped 6 bases from V and 1 base from J, with 10 bases between. Germline V gene data show CDR1 as SQVTM and CDR2 as ANQGSEA. This CDR3 is 13 amino acids long. CDR3 sequence reads: CSVGVSSYNEQFF. The DNA for the CDR3 is TGCAGCGTCGGAGTCTCGTCCTACAATGAGCAGTTCTTC.

V is TRBV7-2 and J is TRBJ2-1; a possible D gene is TRBD2 (7 bases). The CDR3 has 13 amino acids. V lost 5 bases and J 9 bases, leaving 14 bases between the germline ends. Germline assignment: CDR1 SGHTA and CDR2 FQGNSA. The CDR3 coding sequence is TGTGCCAGCAGCCGAGGGGGGGGCCCTGAGCAGTTCTTC. Translated: CASSRGGGPEQFF.

The rearrangement joins TRBV10-2 to TRBJ1-2, with D perhaps TRBD1 (5 bases). CDR3 length: 13 amino acids. Trimming left V 2 bases short and J 7 bases short, with 11 bases between. Germline CDR1 is WSHSY and CDR2 is SAAADI. DNA for the CDR3: TGCGCCAGCAGTGAGCGTCAGGGCGGTGGCTACACCTTC. Translating it yields CASSERQGGGYTF.

The sample holds many counts of this clone. The chain has TRBV5-4 and TRBJ1-3; possibly TRBD1 for D (5 bases). Germline-derived CDR1 and CDR2 are SGHNT and YYREEE (reference sequence). This CDR3 is 14 amino acids long. V dropped 1 base and J dropped 2 bases, with 7 bases sitting between them. The CDR3 sequence: CASSLQGTGNTIYF. The CDR3 coding sequence is TGTGCCAGCAGCTTGCAGGGTACTGGAAACACCATATATTTT.